This record concerns one TCR beta chain sequence. Its antigen is currently unknown. The CDR3 consists of 14 residues. Germline V gene data show CDR1 as DFQATT and CDR2 as SNEGSKA (reference sequence). The J segment lost 1 base and the V segment lost 3 bases, leaving 4 bases of the junction unmatched. The data were obtained in a study of T cell responses to AZD1222 COVID-19 vaccine. The data were produced by immunoSEQ multiplex PCR, yet TCRdb's version contains in-frame clones alone and is incomplete. The sample lists some 80,000 clones, 70% to 90% occurring once. General study points: Vaccine-associated CD4 TCRs spanned spike, dominant at 160-218 and 743-854. Elevations in Spike-specific TCR breadth and depth followed administration of two AZD1222 doses.

The receptor's source is an adult who received the MenACWY meningococcal vaccine as a control. Sample: peripheral blood, taken 28 days after the second dose of the MenACWY control vaccine. The chain joins TRBV20-1 to TRBJ2-5, with 8 positions matching TRBD1. CDR3 residues: CSASWTGPQETQYF. In DNA form, the CDR3 reads TGCAGTGCTAGTTGGACAGGGCCCCAAGAGACCCAGTACTTC.